One sample yielded the 10 T cell receptor beta chains listed below, sequenced in a study of CD4 T cells in relation to SARS-CoV-2 and coronaviruses. These receptors have no identified antigens. Method: immunoSEQ multiplex PCR; TCRdb's copy keeps in-frame clones and lacks some. The sample includes about 38,000 clones, over 70% of them seen just once. Source material: memory CD4+ T cells from PBMCs, cultured in vitro. The source is an adult with COVID-19.

The chain carries TRBV6-1 and TRBJ2-7; tentatively, D is TRBD1 or TRBD2 (5 bases each). V lost 1 base, J lost 5 bases, and 15 bases lay in between. CDR1 and CDR2 (germline): MNHNS, SASEGT. This CDR3 region has 15 residues. The CDR3 sequence is CASSEEGWGSHEQYF. CDR3 DNA: TGTGCCAGCAGTGAAGAGGGTTGGGGGTCCCACGAGCAGTACTTC.

The V and J genes are TRBV10-3 and TRBJ2-1; 7 positions match TRBD1. The germline CDR1 and CDR2 sequences are ENHRY and SYGVKD. CDR3 size: 15 residues. Unmatched junction bases numbered 7, after V lost 3 bases and J lost 5 bases. The CDR3 DNA is TGTGCCATCAGTGAACGACAGGGCATCAACAATGAGCAGTTCTTC. Its protein is CAISERQGINNEQFF.

The genes are TRBV11-2 and TRBJ1-2; D is undetermined. Germline V lookup: CDR1 SGHAT, CDR2 FQNNGV. CDR3 size: 16 residues. The V end lost 2 bases, the J end lost 8 bases, and 21 bases lay between the germline ends. Here the CDR3 reads CASSLRVRSLRSGYTF. The CDR3 region has the DNA TGTGCCAGCAGCTTAAGGGTCAGGAGCTTGCGGTCCGGCTACACCTTC.

The CDR3: CASSISTGGARQPQHF. DNA of the CDR3: TGTGCCAGTAGTATTTCTACAGGGGGCGCACGTCAGCCCCAGCATTTT. The V gene is TRBV19, the J gene TRBJ1-5, with 9 bases lining up with TRBD1. V gave up 3 bases and J gave up 6 bases; unmatched junction bases: 9. Germline V lookup: CDR1 LNHDA, CDR2 SQIVND (reference sequence). CDR3 size: 16 residues.

The chain combines TRBV5-5 with TRBJ2-7; 11 nucleotides align to TRBD2. V lost 0 bases, J lost 0 bases, and 8 bases stayed unmatched. This CDR3 region has 18 residues. The V gene's germline CDR1 is SGHKS and CDR2 YYEKEE (reference sequence). CDR3 DNA: TGTGCCAGCAGCTTGGCCGGTAGCGGGAGGGCTTCCTCCTACGAGCAGTACTTC. Protein product: CASSLAGSGRASSYEQYF.

The rearrangement links TRBV6-2 or TRBV6-3 to TRBJ2-7; the match to TRBD2 covers 8 bases. CDR3 length equals 15 residues. Germline V lookup: CDR1 MNHEY, CDR2 SVGEGT. Trimming removed 4 bases from V and 5 bases from J; junction bases left unmatched: 10. DNA for the CDR3: TGTGCCAGCAGTTCCGCGGGCGGGAGGTACAACGAGCAGTACTTC. Translation gives CASSSAGGRYNEQYF.

The gene calls are TRBV6-5 and TRBJ1-2; 7 bases are a match to TRBD1. The CDR3 covers 13 residues. The V gene's germline CDR1 is MNHEY and CDR2 SVGAGI. J gave up 1 base and V 5 bases, and 1 base lay outside the gene matches. The CDR3 DNA reads as TGTGCCAGCAGTAGGGACAGTAACTATGGCTACACCTTC. Amino acid sequence: CASSRDSNYGYTF.

This chain joins TRBV30 and TRBJ1-1; maybe TRBD1 (6 bases). The CDR3 consists of 12 residues. Looked up from germline, CDR1 is GTSNPN and CDR2 is SVGIG (reference sequence). Trimming cost V 4 bases and J 4 bases, with 10 bases left between them. In nucleotides, the CDR3 is TGTGCCTGGATGTCAGGGGCCACTGAAGCTTTCTTT. Translating gives CAWMSGATEAFF.

The V gene is TRBV27, the J gene TRBJ2-7; either TRBD1 or TRBD2 may supply D (5 bases each). The CDR3 sequence is 13 residues long. V lost 4 bases and J 2 bases, leaving 9 bases between the germline ends. CDR1 is MNHEY, CDR2 SMNVEV, per germline (reference sequence). DNA of the CDR3: TGTGCCAGCAGTTGGGGGACGCCCTACGAGCAGTACTTC. Its protein product is CASSWGTPYEQYF.

This chain links TRBV5-6 with TRBJ2-7; the match to TRBD1 covers 9 bases. The ends lost 1 base at V and 5 bases at J; junction bases unmatched: 1. The CDR3 covers 13 residues. Germline V gene sequence: CDR1 SGHDT, CDR2 YYEEEE. CDR3 nucleotide sequence: TGTGCCAGCAGCTTGAGGACAGGGGACGAGCAGTACTTC. It yields the protein CASSLRTGDEQYF. The full variable domain, completed using reference TRBV5-6 and TRBJ2-7, is DAGVTQSPTHLIKTRGQQVTLRCSPKSGHDTVSWYQQALGQGPQFIFQYYEEEERQRGNFPDRFSGHQFPNYSSELNVNALLLGDSALYLCASSLRTGDEQYFGPGTRLTVT.